This T cell receptor (beta chain) is from a study of cytomegalovirus exposure and HLA in healthy donors. Whole-study results and caveats: In a later analysis, donors in an Asian-associated ancestry cluster reportedly had fewer N-insertions in productive TCRs than the cohort mean. When a later analysis compared HLA-associated TCR beta chains with equally common others, the HLA-associated chains turned out to be more clonally expanded and to have lower generation probabilities. Many donors shared some public TCRs, even though most TCR sequences were rare.

Details on this clone: Its matching antigen is unknown.

With V trimmed by 10 bases and J by 5 bases, 9 bases remained unmatched. CDR1 MGHDK and CDR2 SYGVNS come from the germline V gene. The CDR3 runs to 14 residues. The PCR employed 60 Vbeta primers together with 13 Jbeta primers. Repertoires were generated with immunoSEQ multiplex PCR, while TCRdb's copy carries only in-frame clones and drops some. The table includes over 85,000 clones, around four fifths detected once. The receptor was derived from a middle-aged man in good health and CMV-seronegative. Sequencing was carried out using PBMCs. The V gene is TRBV25-1, the J gene TRBJ2-1, with 9 bases identical to TRBD2. The CDR3 sequence: CATNSGGPNNEQFF. The CDR3, as DNA: TGTGCCACCAATAGCGGGGGCCCTAACAATGAGCAGTTCTTC.